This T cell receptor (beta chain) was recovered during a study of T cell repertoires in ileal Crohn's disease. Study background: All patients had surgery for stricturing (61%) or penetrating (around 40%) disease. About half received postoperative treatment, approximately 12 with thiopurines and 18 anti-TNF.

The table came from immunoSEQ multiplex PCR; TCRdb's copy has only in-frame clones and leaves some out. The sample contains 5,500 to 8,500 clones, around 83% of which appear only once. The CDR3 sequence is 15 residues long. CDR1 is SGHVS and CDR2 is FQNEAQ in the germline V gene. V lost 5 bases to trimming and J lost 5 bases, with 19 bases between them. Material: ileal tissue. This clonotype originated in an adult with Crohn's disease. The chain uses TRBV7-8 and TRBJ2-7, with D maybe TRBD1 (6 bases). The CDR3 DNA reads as TGTGCCAGCAGCCCCTACGGACAGTTTCATGACGAGCAGTACTTC. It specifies CASSPYGQFHDEQYF.